The 24 T cell receptor beta chains below were found in one sample sequenced in a study of T-cell memory formation after mild COVID-19. TCRdb re-called the 5' RACE reads with MiXCR, one entry per CDR3 protein. This repertoire shows fewer than 40,000 distinct CDR3 sequences, about an eighth found once; its top ten account for about 32%. Sequencing was done on a sample of PBMCs or a T cell subset sorted from them (not recorded which). Every receptor here comes from a man aged 18 to 30 who had mild COVID-19 (a few samples of this study predate the infection). Cell type and time point are not known.

There are many counts of this clonotype. The CDR3 DNA is TGCGCCAGCAGCCCGACGGATCTTAAAGCTAACTATGGCTACACCTTC. The encoded protein is CASSPTDLKANYGYTF. This chain joins TRBV5-1 and TRBJ1-2; D not resolved. The length of the CDR3 is 16 residues. CDR1 and CDR2 from the germline V gene are SGHRS and YFSETQ. V was shortened by 4 bases and J by 0 bases, with 16 bases between the two germline ends.

The chain has TRBV4-2 and TRBJ2-1, with TRBD2 matching over 9 bases. V lost 5 bases, J lost 4 bases, and 9 bases stayed unmatched. Germline V gives CDR1 LGHNA, CDR2 YNFKEQ. The CDR3 totals 16 residues. CDR3 protein: CASSVPGLAGYNEQFF. As DNA, the CDR3 is TGTGCCAGCAGCGTCCCGGGGCTAGCGGGGTACAATGAGCAGTTCTTC.

This clonotype was counted only a few times. The rearrangement uses TRBV6-4 and TRBJ2-3; D is unresolved. This CDR3 is 15 amino acids long. The germline gives CDR1 MRHNA, CDR2 SNTAGT. V was cut by 2 bases and J by 4 bases, with 13 bases left in between. The CDR3 here is CASSDEQEGSDTQYF. The CDR3 DNA sequence: TGTGCCAGCAGTGACGAGCAGGAAGGGTCAGATACGCAGTATTTT.

This clonotype appeared many times. This sequence joins TRBV24-1 and TRBJ2-4, with D perhaps TRBD1 (6 bases). The V end was cut by 4 bases, the J end by 6 bases, with 12 bases between. Germline V gene data show CDR1 as KGHDR and CDR2 as SFDVKD. The CDR3 has 14 residues. The CDR3 DNA reads TGTGCCACCAGTGAACCTGGGGGCGGAAACATTCAGTACTTC. This translates into CATSEPGGGNIQYF.

This chain joins TRBV24-1 and TRBJ1-2; D gene uncertain. The CDR3 spans 14 residues. Germline CDR1 KGHDR, CDR2 SFDVKD. Trimming removed 6 bases from V and 2 bases from J, with 12 bases in between. Written as DNA, the CDR3 is TGTGCCACCAGTCCCCAGCCACCGAACTATGGCTACACCTTC. Its translation is CATSPQPPNYGYTF.

This clonotype was counted ten times or more. The chain couples TRBV3-2 to TRBJ2-1; the table's D call, TRBD1, was not checked against the DNA. TRBV3-2 is recorded as a pseudogene. The CDR3 covers 16 residues. CDR3 sequence: CASSQEGTLSNNEQFF. In DNA form, the CDR3 reads TGTGCCAGCAGCCAAGAGGGGACACTGTCCAACAATGAGCAGTTCTTC.

This clonotype was detected ten times or more. The V gene is TRBV7-2, the J gene TRBJ2-7, with TRBD2 matching 12 bases. With 4 bases clipped from V and 1 base from J, the junction kept 5 bases outside the gene matches. Germline V gene lookup returns CDR1 SGHTA and CDR2 FQGNSA. The CDR3 contains 16 residues. The CDR3 nucleotides read TGTGCCAGCAGCTCGCCGACTAGCGGGGGATCCTACGAGCAGTACTTC. Translation gives CASSSPTSGGSYEQYF.

At least ten counts were recorded for this clonotype. The chain uses TRBV3-1 and TRBJ2-3; D is unresolved. There are 15 residues in the CDR3. Trimming pared 1 base from V and 4 bases from J, leaving 12 bases between. Germline loops: CDR1 LGHDT, CDR2 YNNKEL (reference sequence). DNA for the CDR3: TGTGCCAGCAGCCAAGGGACCAGTTGGGCAGATACGCAGTATTTT. Its protein product is CASSQGTSWADTQYF.

This clonotype has ten or more counts. This chain connects TRBV4-1 to TRBJ2-1; TRBD2 matches 11 bases. The CDR3 runs 19 residues. Germline values: CDR1 MGHRA, CDR2 YSYEKL. V dropped 1 base and J dropped 0; count of bases not matched to a gene: 8. CDR3 nucleotides: TGCGCCAGCAGCCAAGTAGGGCTAGCGGGGGGCTTCTCCTACAATGAGCAGTTCTTC. Protein: CASSQVGLAGGFSYNEQFF.

There are many counts of this clonotype. The V gene is TRBV4-1, the J gene TRBJ2-2; D is perhaps TRBD1 (6 bases). The CDR3 is 14 amino acids. Germline loops: CDR1 MGHRA, CDR2 YSYEKL. The V end was cut by 2 bases, the J end by 5 bases, with 9 bases between. The CDR3 DNA sequence: TGCGCCAGCAGCCAATTACAGGGAACCGGGGAGCTGTTTTTT. As protein: CASSQLQGTGELFF.

At least ten counts were recorded for this clonotype. The chain joins TRBV7-3 to TRBJ2-7; 13 nucleotides match TRBD2. The CDR3 runs to 16 residues. Germline loops: CDR1 SGHTA, CDR2 FQGTGA. V lost 1 base, J lost 2 bases, and 2 bases stayed unmatched. The CDR3 region is CASSLRGLAGPYEQYV. CDR3 coding DNA: TGTGCCAGCAGCTTAAGGGGACTAGCGGGGCCCTACGAGCAGTACGTC.

This clonotype was detected ten times or more. The genes are TRBV15 and TRBJ2-1; the match to TRBD2 covers 8 bases. J gave up 6 bases and V 3 bases, and 7 bases lay outside the gene matches. The CDR3 length is 15 residues. CDR1 and CDR2 (germline): LNHNV, YYDKDF (reference sequence). CDR3 sequence: CATSRGLGEGNEQFF. The CDR3 bases are TGTGCCACCAGCAGGGGACTAGGGGAGGGCAATGAGCAGTTCTTC.

The gene calls are TRBV7-2 and TRBJ2-3; D gene uncertain. CDR1 and CDR2 (germline): SGHTA, FQGNSA. The CDR3 runs 14 residues. V was pared by 0 bases and J by 2 bases, with 6 bases between. The CDR3 spells CASSLAGATDTQYF. The DNA for the CDR3 is TGTGCCAGCAGCTTAGCGGGTGCCACAGATACGCAGTATTTT.

At least ten counts were recorded for this clonotype. J is TRBJ2-2 and V is TRBV6-2 or TRBV6-3; D might be TRBD1 or TRBD2, each matching 6 bases. CDR3 size: 15 residues. Germline V gene data show CDR1 as MNHEY and CDR2 as SVGEGT. The V gene lost 6 bases and the J gene lost 0 bases, with 11 bases spanning the gap. The CDR3 region has the DNA TGTGCCAGCAGCCCAGGGGAGGCGAACACCGGGGAGCTGTTTTTT. Its protein is CASSPGEANTGELFF.

This clonotype has ten or more counts. For the CDR3, the DNA is TGCGCCAGCAGCTTATGGGGGCCCGGAGAGACCCAGTACTTC. It translates to CASSLWGPGETQYF. The genes are TRBV5-1 and TRBJ2-5; maybe TRBD1 (6 bases). In germline, CDR1 is SGHRS, CDR2 YFSETQ. This CDR3 is 14 amino acids long. Trimming pared 2 bases from V and 4 bases from J, leaving 12 bases between.

This clonotype was picked up many times. The gene calls are TRBV12-3 or TRBV12-4 and TRBJ2-3; D is undetermined. The CDR3 loop spans 13 amino acids. Trimming took 3 bases from V and 3 from J, leaving 7 bases between them. CDR3 coding DNA: TGTGCCAGCAGTTTGGGGAATACAGATACGCAGTATTTT. This translates into CASSLGNTDTQYF.

The chain has TRBV7-9 and TRBJ2-1; 10 bases match TRBD2. With V trimmed by 8 bases and J by 8 bases, 9 bases remained unmatched. The CDR3 totals 14 residues. Germline V gene data show CDR1 as SEHNR and CDR2 as FQNEAQ (reference sequence). The CDR3, as DNA: TGTGCCAGCTGCTATAGCGGGAGGACGGATGAGCAGTTCTTC. Its translation: CASCYSGRTDEQFF.

This clonotype was seen ten or more times. The chain couples TRBV7-6 to TRBJ1-3; unclear D gene. The ends were cut back, 2 bases at V and 2 bases at J, with 4 bases in the middle. The germline gives CDR1 SGHVS, CDR2 FNYEAQ. CDR3 length: 13 residues. CDR3 region: CASSLQAGNTIYF. The CDR3 bases are TGTGCCAGCAGCTTACAAGCTGGAAACACCATATATTTT.

This clonotype was detected many times. The chain is built from TRBV6-5 and TRBJ2-4; perhaps TRBD2 as D (6 bases). This CDR3 has 16 residues. Trimming cost V 2 bases and J 0 bases, with 11 bases left between them. Germline V gene lookup returns CDR1 MNHEY and CDR2 SVGAGI. The CDR3 protein is CASSYQAGLAKNIQYF. The CDR3 coding sequence is TGTGCCAGCAGTTACCAGGCGGGGCTAGCCAAAAACATTCAGTACTTC.

The V gene is TRBV7-9, the J gene TRBJ2-3; 9 nucleotides match TRBD2. The germline gives CDR1 SEHNR, CDR2 FQNEAQ (reference sequence). V lost 8 bases to trimming and J lost 1 base; unmatched junction nucleotides: 7. The CDR3 is made up of 15 amino acids. CDR3 sequence reads: CASSGERGGTDTQYF. In DNA form, the CDR3 reads TGTGCCAGCTCGGGCGAGCGGGGGGGCACAGATACGCAGTATTTT.

This chain connects TRBV7-2 to TRBJ1-4, with D tentatively TRBD1 (5 bases). This CDR3 spans 14 amino acids. V dropped 5 bases and J dropped 3 bases, with 10 bases sitting between them. The V gene's germline CDR1 is SGHTA and CDR2 FQGNSA. In DNA, the CDR3 is TGTGCCAGCAGCAAGGGGCTGGCTAATGAAAAACTGTTTTTT. It translates to CASSKGLANEKLFF.

The V gene is TRBV14, the J gene TRBJ2-3, with D unresolved. The ends were cut back, 2 bases at V and 4 bases at J, with 4 bases in the middle. This CDR3 region has 12 residues. Germline loops: CDR1 SGHDN, CDR2 FVKESK. CDR3 in DNA: TGTGCCAGCAGCCAATTTTCAGATACGCAGTATTTT. Translated: CASSQFSDTQYF.

The V call is TRBV29-1, the J call TRBJ2-3; D gene unclear. Trimming stripped 5 bases from V and 2 bases from J, with 17 bases between. This CDR3 spans 15 amino acids. Germline assignment: CDR1 SQVTM and CDR2 ANQGSEA. CDR3 nucleotides: TGCAGCGTTCCGACCTCTCGGACGGACACAGATACGCAGTATTTT. Amino acids: CSVPTSRTDTDTQYF.

Ten or more counts support this clonotype. This chain joins TRBV12-3 or TRBV12-4 and TRBJ1-1; D is perhaps TRBD1 (5 bases). CDR3 size: 14 residues. Trimming cost V 3 bases and J 4 bases, with 12 bases left between them. The CDR3 protein is CASSFYRGTTEAFF. The CDR3 bases are TGTGCCAGCAGTTTTTACCGTGGGACCACTGAAGCTTTCTTT.